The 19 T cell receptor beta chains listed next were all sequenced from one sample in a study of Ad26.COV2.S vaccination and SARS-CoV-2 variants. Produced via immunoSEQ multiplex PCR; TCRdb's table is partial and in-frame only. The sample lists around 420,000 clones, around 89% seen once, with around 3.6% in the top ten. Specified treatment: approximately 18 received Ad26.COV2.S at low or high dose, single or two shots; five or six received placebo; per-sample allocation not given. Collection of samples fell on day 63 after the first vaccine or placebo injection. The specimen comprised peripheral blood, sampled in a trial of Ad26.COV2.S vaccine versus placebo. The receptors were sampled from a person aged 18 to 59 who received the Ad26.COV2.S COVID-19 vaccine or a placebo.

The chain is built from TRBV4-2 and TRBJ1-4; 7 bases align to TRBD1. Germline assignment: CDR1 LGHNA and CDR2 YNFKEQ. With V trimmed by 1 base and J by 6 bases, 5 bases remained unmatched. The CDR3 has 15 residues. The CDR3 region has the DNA TGTGCCAGCAGCCAAGTTCGGCAGGGGGATGAAAAACTGTTTTTT. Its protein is CASSQVRQGDEKLFF.

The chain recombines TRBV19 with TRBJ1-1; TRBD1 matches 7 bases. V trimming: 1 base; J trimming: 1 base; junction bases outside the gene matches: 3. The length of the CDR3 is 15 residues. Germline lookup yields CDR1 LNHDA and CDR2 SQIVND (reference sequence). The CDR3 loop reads CASSIVAGGNTEAFF. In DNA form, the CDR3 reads TGTGCCAGTAGTATAGTGGCAGGGGGGAACACTGAAGCTTTCTTT.

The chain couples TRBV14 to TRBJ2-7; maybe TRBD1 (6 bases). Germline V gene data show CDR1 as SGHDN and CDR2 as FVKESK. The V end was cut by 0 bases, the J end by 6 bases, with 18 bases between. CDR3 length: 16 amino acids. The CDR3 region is CASSQDAPGTPREQYF. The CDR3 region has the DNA TGTGCCAGCAGCCAAGACGCGCCCGGGACACCTCGCGAGCAGTACTTC.

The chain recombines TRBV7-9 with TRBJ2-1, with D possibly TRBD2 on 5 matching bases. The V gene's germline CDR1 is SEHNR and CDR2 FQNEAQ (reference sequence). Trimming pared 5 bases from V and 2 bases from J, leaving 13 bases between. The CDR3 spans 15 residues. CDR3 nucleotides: TGTGCCAGCAGCCCACGGGGAAACACCTACAATGAGCAGTTCTTC. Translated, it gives CASSPRGNTYNEQFF.

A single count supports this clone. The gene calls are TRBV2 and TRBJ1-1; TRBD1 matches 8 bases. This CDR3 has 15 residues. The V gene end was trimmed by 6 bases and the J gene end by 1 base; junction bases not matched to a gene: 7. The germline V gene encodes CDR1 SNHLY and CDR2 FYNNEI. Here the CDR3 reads CASSLRGTGNTEAFF. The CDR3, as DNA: TGTGCCAGCAGCCTTAGAGGGACAGGGAACACTGAAGCTTTCTTT.

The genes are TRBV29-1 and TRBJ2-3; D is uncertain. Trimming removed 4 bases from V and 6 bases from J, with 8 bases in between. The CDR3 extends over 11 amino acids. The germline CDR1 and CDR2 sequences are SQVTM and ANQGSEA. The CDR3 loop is CSVVLADTQYF. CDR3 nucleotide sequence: TGCAGCGTTGTGCTGGCGGATACGCAGTATTTT.

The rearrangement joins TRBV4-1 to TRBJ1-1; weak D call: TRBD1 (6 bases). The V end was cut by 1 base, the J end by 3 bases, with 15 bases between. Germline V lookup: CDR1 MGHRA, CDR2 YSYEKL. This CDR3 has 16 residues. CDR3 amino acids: CASSQVDSQGYTEAFF. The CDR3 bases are TGCGCCAGCAGCCAAGTAGACTCCCAGGGGTACACTGAAGCTTTCTTT.

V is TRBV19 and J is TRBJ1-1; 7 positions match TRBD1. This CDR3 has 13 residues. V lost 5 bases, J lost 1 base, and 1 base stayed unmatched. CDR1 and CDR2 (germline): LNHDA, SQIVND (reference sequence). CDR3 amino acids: CASSGTANTEAFF. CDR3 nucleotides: TGTGCCAGTAGTGGGACAGCGAACACTGAAGCTTTCTTT.

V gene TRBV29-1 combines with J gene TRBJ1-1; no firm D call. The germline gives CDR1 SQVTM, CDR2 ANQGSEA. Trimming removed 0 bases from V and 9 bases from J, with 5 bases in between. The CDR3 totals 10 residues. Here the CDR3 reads CSVEEAKAFF. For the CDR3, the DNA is TGCAGCGTTGAAGAGGCAAAAGCTTTCTTT.

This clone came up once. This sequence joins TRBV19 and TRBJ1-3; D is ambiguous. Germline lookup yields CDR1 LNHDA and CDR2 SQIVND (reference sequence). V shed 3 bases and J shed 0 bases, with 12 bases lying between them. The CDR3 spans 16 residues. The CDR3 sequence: CASSITGRVSGNTIYF. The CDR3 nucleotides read TGTGCCAGTAGTATTACGGGGAGAGTCTCTGGAAACACCATATATTTT.

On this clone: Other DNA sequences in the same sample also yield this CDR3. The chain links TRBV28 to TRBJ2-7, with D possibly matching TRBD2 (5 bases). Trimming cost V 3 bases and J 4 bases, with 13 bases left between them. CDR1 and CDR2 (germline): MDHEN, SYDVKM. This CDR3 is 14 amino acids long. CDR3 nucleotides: TGTGCCAGCAGTTTGGCGGTATCGGGATACGAGCAGTACTTC. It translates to CASSLAVSGYEQYF.

CDR3 sequence reads: CASSSHIYEQYF. CDR3 DNA sequence: TGTGCCAGCAGTTCCCACATCTACGAGCAGTACTTC. The gene calls are TRBV12-3 or TRBV12-4 and TRBJ2-7; D not certain. The CDR3 is 12 residues long. V dropped 4 bases and J dropped 3 bases, with 7 bases sitting between them.

CDR3 sequence (DNA): TGTGCCACCAGCAGAGATGGGCAGGGCGATCAGCCCCAGCATTTT. Translation gives CATSRDGQGDQPQHF. J is TRBJ1-5 and V is TRBV15; possibly TRBD1 for D (5 bases). The V end was cut by 0 bases, the J end by 5 bases, with 11 bases between. The CDR3 is 15 amino acids. Germline V CDR1 and CDR2: LNHNV, YYDKDF (reference sequence).

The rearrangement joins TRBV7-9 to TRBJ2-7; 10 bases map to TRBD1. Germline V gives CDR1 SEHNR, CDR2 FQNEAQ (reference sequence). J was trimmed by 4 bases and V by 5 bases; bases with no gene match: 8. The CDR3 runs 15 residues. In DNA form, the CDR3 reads TGTGCCAGCAGCCCGGACAGGGGGAATTATTACGAGCAGTACTTC. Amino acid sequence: CASSPDRGNYYEQYF. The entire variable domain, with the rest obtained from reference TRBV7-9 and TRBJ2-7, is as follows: DTGVSQNPRHKITKRGQNVTFRCDPISEHNRLYWYRQTLGQGPEFLTYFQNEAQLEKSRLLSDRFSAERPKGSFSTLEIQRTEQGDSAMYLCASSPDRGNYYEQYFGPGTRLTVT.

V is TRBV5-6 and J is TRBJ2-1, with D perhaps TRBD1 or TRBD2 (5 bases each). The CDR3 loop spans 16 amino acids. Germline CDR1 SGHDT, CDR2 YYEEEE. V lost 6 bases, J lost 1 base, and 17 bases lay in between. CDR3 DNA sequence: TGTGCCAGCACCACCCTCGGGGCAGATTCCTACAATGAGCAGTTCTTC. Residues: CASTTLGADSYNEQFF.

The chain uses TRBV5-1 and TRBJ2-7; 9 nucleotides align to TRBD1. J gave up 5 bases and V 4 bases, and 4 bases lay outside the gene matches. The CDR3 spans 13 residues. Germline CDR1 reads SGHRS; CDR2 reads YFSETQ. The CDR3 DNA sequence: TGCGCCAGCAGCCCGGGACAGGGCAACGAGCAGTACTTC. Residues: CASSPGQGNEQYF.

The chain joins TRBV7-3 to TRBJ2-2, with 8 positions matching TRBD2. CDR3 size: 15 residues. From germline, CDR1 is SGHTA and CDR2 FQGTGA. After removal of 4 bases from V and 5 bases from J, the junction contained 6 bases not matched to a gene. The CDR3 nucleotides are TGTGCCAGCAGCTCGGGACTAGTCAGGACCGGGGAGCTGTTTTTT. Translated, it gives CASSSGLVRTGELFF.

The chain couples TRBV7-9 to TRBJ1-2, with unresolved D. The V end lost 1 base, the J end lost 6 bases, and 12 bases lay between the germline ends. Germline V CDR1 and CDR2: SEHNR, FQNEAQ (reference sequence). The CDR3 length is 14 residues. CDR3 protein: CASSLGAGTDGYTF. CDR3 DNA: TGTGCCAGCAGCTTAGGGGCGGGAACGGATGGCTACACCTTC.

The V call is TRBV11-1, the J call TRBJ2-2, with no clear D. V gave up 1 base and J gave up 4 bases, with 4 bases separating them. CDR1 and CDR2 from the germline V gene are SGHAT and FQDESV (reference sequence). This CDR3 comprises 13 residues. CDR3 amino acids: CASSLELTGELFF. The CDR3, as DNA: TGTGCCAGCAGCTTAGAACTCACCGGGGAGCTGTTTTTT.